This T cell receptor (beta chain) was obtained from a study of early T cells in non-severe SARS-CoV-2 infection (dated by TCRdb to about 2021). Some background on the complete study: Bulk RNA from unsorted whole blood was used for TCR sequencing, so alpha and beta chains could not be paired. The investigation overall reported the following: Matching against VDJdb was skewed toward anti-spike CD8 responses, likely underestimated virus-specific expansions, and missed private and CD4 specificities.

This clonotype appeared many times. Its antigen is unknown. No much larger clone exists at a distance of one base, and base qualities are not known. Inclusive of the bounding cysteine and phenylalanine, the CDR3 is 14 residues long. Just the 42-base CDR3 DNA is kept, in frame starting at base 1. Sequences MNHEY (CDR1) and SVGEGT (CDR2) are obtained from the germline V gene. Trimming leaves V shorter by 6 bases and J shorter by 9 bases, with the junction holding 7 bases beyond the gene matches. The library came from 5' RACE. The sequencer was a NextSeq 500. In the TCR library protocol, unique molecular identifiers were attached to individual cDNA molecules to correct for PCR bias and sequencing error. Both TCR alpha and beta chains were sequenced, and tight co-correlation was observed between alpha and beta sequence abundances in each sample. As for the authors' bioinformatics: Decombinator V4 was used to annotate TCR sequences for V gene, J gene and CDR3. TCRs were defined as expanded if a significant change between any two time points was detected under a Poisson model with p below 0.0001. TCR abundances were normalised to the total number of TCRs sequenced per sample and expressed as counts per million. MAIT TCRs were defined by TRAV1-2 paired with TRAJ12, TRAJ20 or TRAJ33, and iNKT TCRs by TRAV10 paired with TRAJ18. A search of VDJdb, accessed on 1 November 2021, was run for TCRs annotated to CMV, EBV and SARS-CoV-2, with TCRs annotated for multiple antigens excluded. Starting from the raw public reads, TCRdb applied fastp trimming at Q25, assembled clones with MiXCR and retained in-frame beta chains. Each CDR3 protein appears once, grouped with its most common genes and DNA. The V and J calls shown here were made by TCRdb, not taken from the authors' results. Across this sample there are about 67,000 distinct CDR3 sequences, with roughly 10% seen only once. Approximately 4.2% of the sample is in the top ten clones.

A case-control design nested within a healthcare worker cohort in London, UK, was used, with weekly nasopharyngeal swab PCR tests and blood sampling performed. Between 23 and 31 March 2020, the week of the UK lockdown, healthcare workers were enrolled and then followed up weekly for as long as 16 weeks. The V and J genes are TRBV6-2 or TRBV6-3 and TRBJ2-1; the junction holds 11 bases that match TRBD2. The TCR sequence derives from an adult who was a healthcare worker with PCR-confirmed SARS-CoV-2 infection or an uninfected control (not recorded which). Sequences were obtained from whole blood. The sequenced DNA: TGTGCCAGCAGCGATAGCGGGGGGGCCAGTGAGCAGTTCTTC. Translated, this is CASSDSGGASEQFF.